The 10 T cell receptor beta chains given below trace back to one sample, sequenced in a study of blood T cells in healthy people across ages. It was with a sample-barcoded 5' primer and a J-beta primer mix that a second PCR of roughly 7 to 12 cycles was run. In TCRdb, the 5' RACE reads were re-called with MiXCR into one record per CDR3 protein. The sample carries about 780,000 distinct CDR3 sequences, more than 35% recorded once. Sequenced material: blood. The receptor source for this set is a man of 80 years or more in good health.

This chain links TRBV6-5 with TRBJ2-1; D gene ambiguous. The CDR3 length is 12 residues. Germline lookup yields CDR1 MNHEY and CDR2 SVGAGI. Trimming removed 6 bases from V and 9 bases from J, with 12 bases in between. In nucleotides, the CDR3 is TGTGCCAGCAGGACCGTAGTGGGTGAGCAGTTCTTC. Protein product: CASRTVVGEQFF.

On this clonotype: Since a much larger clone is just one base distant, this may be a read error. The J gene is TRBJ2-7, the V gene TRBV11-2, with D unclear. CDR1 is SGHAT and CDR2 is FQNNGV in the germline V gene. The CDR3 totals 14 residues. Here the CDR3 reads CAGSPVLDKYEQYF. The CDR3 DNA is TGTGCCGGCAGCCCCGTATTAGACAAGTACGAGCAGTACTTC.

The rearrangement uses TRBV13 and TRBJ1-2; the D is unclear. CDR1 and CDR2 (germline): PRHDT, FYEKMQ (reference sequence). The CDR3 loop spans 15 amino acids. Trimming cost V 8 bases and J 5 bases, with 21 bases left between them. In DNA, the CDR3 is TGTGCCAGCGAGGACTCTAACATTAATCGGTATGGCTACACCTTC. It is translated as CASEDSNINRYGYTF.

This clonotype was found a few times. The chain uses TRBV7-2 and TRBJ2-2; a possible D gene is TRBD1 (5 bases). CDR3 length: 15 residues. V lost 4 bases to trimming and J lost 3 bases, with 12 bases between them. Germline assignment: CDR1 SGHTA and CDR2 FQGNSA. The CDR3 reads CASSSQATDTGELFF. The CDR3 nucleotides are TGTGCCAGCAGCTCACAGGCCACTGACACCGGGGAGCTGTTTTTT.

At least ten counts were recorded for this clonotype. The chain links TRBV6-5 to TRBJ2-1, with 8 bases matching TRBD1. Germline-derived CDR1 and CDR2 are MNHEY and SVGAGI. V shed 7 bases, J shed 3 bases, and the junction held 8 bases outside the gene matches. This CDR3 region has 15 residues. CDR3: CASNMGQAVYNEQFF. Written as DNA, the CDR3 is TGTGCCAGCAACATGGGACAGGCAGTCTACAATGAGCAGTTCTTC.

In this sample, this clonotype turned up many times. The genes are TRBV12-3 or TRBV12-4 and TRBJ2-7; the match to TRBD2 covers 11 bases. There are 14 residues in the CDR3. Trimming took 1 base from V and 4 from J; bases not matched to a gene: 0. The CDR3 DNA is TGTGCCAGCAGTTTAGTAGCGGGAGGGTACGAGCAGTACTTC. Translated: CASSLVAGGYEQYF.

The J gene is TRBJ2-7, the V gene TRBV5-1; maybe TRBD1 (5 bases). CDR1 and CDR2 from the germline V gene are SGHRS and YFSETQ. V lost 4 bases and J lost 6, with 14 bases in between. This CDR3 comprises 13 residues. The CDR3 sequence is CASSQGGTSEQYF. The CDR3 region has the DNA TGCGCCAGCAGCCAGGGCGGCACTTCCGAGCAGTACTTC.

This sequence joins TRBV2 and TRBJ1-2; D is possibly TRBD1 (5 bases). Germline V gene data show CDR1 as SNHLY and CDR2 as FYNNEI. CDR3 length: 14 residues. V shed 7 bases and J shed 0 bases, with 12 bases lying between them. The CDR3 protein is CASNLDTSNYGYTF. Here the CDR3 DNA reads TGTGCCAGCAACCTGGACACTTCTAACTATGGCTACACCTTC.

The J gene is TRBJ2-5, the V gene TRBV20-1, with D tentatively TRBD1 (5 bases). This CDR3 is 12 amino acids long. Trimming left V 3 bases short and J 11 bases short, with 16 bases between. Germline V CDR1 and CDR2: DFQATT, SNEGSKA (reference sequence). The CDR3 spells CSARPRQGTQYF. Here the CDR3 DNA reads TGCAGTGCTAGGCCTCGCCAGGGTACTCAGTACTTC.

The CDR3, as DNA: TGCGCCAGCAGCTTGAGCCGGCAATCTGGGGCCAACGTCCTGACTTTC. This gives the protein CASSLSRQSGANVLTF. The chain combines TRBV5-1 with TRBJ2-6; D call uncertain. Trimming pared 1 base from V and 1 base from J, leaving 9 bases between. The CDR3 covers 16 residues. Germline CDR1 and CDR2: SGHRS and YFSETQ.